This record looks at one TCR beta chain sequence and its context. Its antigen is not identified. This record belongs to a study of shared clonotypes between healthy human individuals. In the study overall: The composition of the donors was a couple of women and a few men aged 18 to 49. The study, taken as a whole, reports: Clonotype sharing across donors was expected to vary with sequencing depth.

CD8 memory cells included CD45RO+ cells plus CCR7-negative CD45RA+ TemRA cells. TCRdb's table, derived via immunoSEQ multiplex PCR, lists solely in-frame clones and lacks some. Of over 300,000 clones in the sample, 80% to 90% were seen once. Trimming removed 1 base at V and 4 bases at J, with 22 bases between. Germline V gives CDR1 MNHEY, CDR2 SMNVEV (reference sequence). CDR3 size: 18 residues. The source of this sequence is a young man in good health. V is TRBV27 and J is TRBJ1-1, with D uncertain. The sample taken for sequencing was memory CD8+ T cells sorted from blood. This sample's subset: CD45RO+ cells pooled with CCR7-negative TemRA cells. The DNA of the CDR3 is TGTGCCAGCAGTTTATTAGCGCACCTTGGTGGGTTGGGCACTGAAGCTTTCTTT. This sequence encodes CASSLLAHLGGLGTEAFF.